This entry lists 14 T cell receptor beta chains sequenced from one sample in a study of OX40 agonist ivuxolimab in advanced cancers. TCRdb's copy holds only in-frame clones and misses some; the assay was immunoSEQ multiplex PCR. The table includes approximately 99,000 clones, more than 85% detected once. This specimen was CD4+ or CD8+ T cells sorted from blood, taken in a trial of the OX40 agonist ivuxolimab. The origin of the receptors is an adult with an advanced solid tumor such as melanoma, head and neck, liver or kidney cancer.

The rearrangement links TRBV9 to TRBJ2-3; maybe TRBD1 (5 bases). Germline values: CDR1 SGDLS, CDR2 YYNGEE. This CDR3 region has 16 residues. The V gene lost 3 bases and the J gene lost 1 base, with 15 bases spanning the gap. The DNA of the CDR3 is TGTGCCAGCAGCGCCTTGGGGCTAGGGGGCACAGATACGCAGTATTTT. Translated: CASSALGLGGTDTQYF.

The CDR3 reads CASSSSGPALNEQFF. The CDR3 nucleotides read TGTGCCAGCAGCTCTAGCGGGCCAGCTCTCAATGAGCAGTTCTTC. This chain connects TRBV7-9 to TRBJ2-1; 8 bases align to TRBD2. J gave up 6 bases and V 4 bases, and 8 bases lay outside the gene matches. The CDR3 runs 15 residues. Germline CDR1 reads SEHNR; CDR2 reads FQNEAQ (reference sequence).

The CDR3 coding sequence is TGTGCCAGTGGGGGACAGGGGGATCTGGAGCAGTACTTC. Its protein is CASGGQGDLEQYF. The chain carries TRBV19 and TRBJ2-7; 11 bases map to TRBD1. This CDR3 comprises 13 residues. V trimming: 8 bases; J trimming: 7 bases; junction bases outside the gene matches: 7. Germline V CDR1 and CDR2: LNHDA, SQIVND (reference sequence).

DNA for the CDR3: TGTGCCAGCAGAGGGACTAGCGGGAGGGCCTTCGGTGAGCAGTTCTTC. This sequence encodes CASRGTSGRAFGEQFF. The V and J genes are TRBV2 and TRBJ2-1; the match to TRBD2 covers 16 bases. The CDR3 loop spans 16 amino acids. Germline V lookup: CDR1 SNHLY, CDR2 FYNNEI. Trimming at V came to 6 bases and at J to 9 bases, leaving 8 bases not matched to a gene.

The J gene is TRBJ1-1, the V gene TRBV11-3; 10 nucleotides line up with TRBD1. The CDR3 runs 15 residues. Looked up from germline, CDR1 is SGHNT and CDR2 is YENEEA. Trimming took 5 bases from V and 5 from J; bases not matched to a gene: 8. The chain's CDR3 is CASSQRQGARTEAFF. CDR3 coding DNA: TGTGCCAGCAGCCAACGACAGGGGGCGCGAACTGAAGCTTTCTTT.

Only one count was recorded for this clone. The chain is built from TRBV19 and TRBJ1-5; 7 nucleotides line up with TRBD1. Germline loops: CDR1 LNHDA, CDR2 SQIVND (reference sequence). The V segment lost 5 bases and the J segment 4 bases; nucleotides outside the gene matches: 14. The CDR3 runs to 17 residues. CDR3: CASSQPGTEFFNQPQHF. As DNA, the CDR3 is TGTGCCAGTAGTCAGCCAGGGACAGAGTTTTTTAATCAGCCCCAGCATTTT.

The CDR3: CASSSGQGAPSNYGYTF. CDR3 DNA sequence: TGCGCCAGCAGCTCAGGACAGGGGGCTCCTTCCAACTATGGCTACACCTTC. The chain joins TRBV5-1 to TRBJ1-2; 11 positions agree with TRBD1. V lost 3 bases, J lost 2 bases, and 9 bases stayed unmatched. The germline V gene encodes CDR1 SGHRS and CDR2 YFSETQ. The CDR3 has 17 amino acids.

In regard to this clone: Other DNA sequences in the sample encode the same CDR3. The chain is built from TRBV27 and TRBJ1-2; D is uncertain. Trimming removed 3 bases at V and 2 bases at J, with 7 bases between. The germline CDR1 and CDR2 sequences are MNHEY and SMNVEV (reference sequence). This CDR3 has 13 amino acids. The CDR3 reads CASSFEGNYGYTF. Written as DNA, the CDR3 is TGTGCCAGCAGTTTCGAGGGCAACTATGGCTACACCTTC.

The gene calls are TRBV6-1 and TRBJ2-6; 7 bases agree with TRBD2. Germline values: CDR1 MNHNS, CDR2 SASEGT. The CDR3 is 15 amino acids. J was trimmed by 0 bases and V by 5 bases; bases with no gene match: 1. The CDR3 loop reads CASSWGGSGANVLTF. The CDR3 nucleotides read TGTGCCAGCAGTTGGGGGGGCTCTGGGGCCAACGTCCTGACTTTC.

The chain combines TRBV30 with TRBJ2-1; D uncertain. The length of the CDR3 is 14 residues. Trimming left V 0 bases short and J 5 bases short, with 11 bases between. CDR1 and CDR2 from the germline V gene are GTSNPN and SVGIG (reference sequence). The CDR3 DNA reads TGTGCCTGGAGTGTAAGAGCAATCGACAATGAGCAGTTCTTC. Protein sequence: CAWSVRAIDNEQFF.

The rearrangement joins TRBV12-5 to TRBJ1-5, with 8 positions matching TRBD1. From germline, CDR1 is LGHNT and CDR2 FRNRAP. V gave up 6 bases and J gave up 7 bases; unmatched junction bases: 8. This CDR3 contains 14 residues. The CDR3 sequence is CASGYTGGNQPQHF. CDR3 DNA sequence: TGTGCTAGTGGATATACAGGGGGAAACCAGCCCCAGCATTTT. Filled out from reference TRBV12-5 and TRBJ1-5, the complete variable domain reads DARVTQTPRHKVTEMGQEVTMRCQPILGHNTVFWYRQTMMQGLELLAYFRNRAPLDDSGMPKDRFSAEMPDATLATLKIQPSEPRDSAVYFCASGYTGGNQPQHFGDGTRLSIL.

CDR3 sequence reads: CAWSVGKISKYEQYF. The CDR3 nucleotides read TGTGCCTGGAGTGTAGGCAAAATCTCTAAGTACGAGCAGTACTTC. The chain carries TRBV30 and TRBJ2-7; D gene unclear. There are 15 residues in the CDR3. The V and J ends lost 0 bases and 4 bases respectively, with 16 bases between them. Germline lookup yields CDR1 GTSNPN and CDR2 SVGIG (reference sequence).

The chain carries TRBV18 and TRBJ2-1; weak D call: TRBD2 (5 bases). V shed 4 bases and J shed 6 bases, with 16 bases lying between them. This CDR3 has 15 amino acids. CDR1 and CDR2 (germline): KGHSH, LQKENI. Written as DNA, the CDR3 is TGTGCCAGCTCACTTAACCCCAGCGCGGGCAATGAGCAGTTCTTC. This sequence encodes CASSLNPSAGNEQFF.

This chain connects TRBV10-3 to TRBJ2-2, with TRBD2 matching 9 bases. The CDR3 covers 15 residues. V lost 6 bases, J lost 2 bases, and 4 bases stayed unmatched. Germline CDR1 is ENHRY and CDR2 is SYGVKD. The CDR3 sequence is CAIRVSGGNTGELFF. The CDR3 nucleotides read TGTGCCATCAGGGTTAGCGGGGGTAACACCGGGGAGCTGTTTTTT.